The 24 T cell receptor beta chains listed next were all sequenced from one sample in a study of neoadjuvant nivolumab and ipilimumab in lung cancer. TCRdb keeps only in-frame clones here, not all; method: immunoSEQ multiplex PCR. This table holds around 10,000 clones, around 82% found once. The sequenced sample was peripheral blood, obtained before neoadjuvant nivolumab, alone or with ipilimumab. These receptors came from an adult with non-small cell lung cancer.

J is TRBJ1-2 and V is TRBV6-5; maybe TRBD1 (5 bases). Germline-derived CDR1 and CDR2 are MNHEY and SVGAGI. V was clipped by 4 bases and J by 4 bases, with 19 bases between them. This CDR3 is 16 amino acids long. The CDR3 coding sequence is TGTGCCAGCAGTTCCCAGCCGGGACTGACTATCTATGGCTACACCTTC. Protein sequence: CASSSQPGLTIYGYTF.

The CDR3 coding sequence is TGTGCCAGCATACCGGGACAGGACCGGAATCAGCCCCAGCATTTT. Encoded protein: CASIPGQDRNQPQHF. This chain uses TRBV28 with TRBJ1-5; 8 nucleotides match TRBD1. The CDR3 sequence is 15 residues long. Germline CDR1 and CDR2: MDHEN and SYDVKM. The junction had 9 bases not matched to a gene; V was cut back by 7 bases and J by 4 bases.

The chain couples TRBV27 to TRBJ1-3, with no clear D. The V end was cut by 4 bases, the J end by 6 bases, with 16 bases between. The CDR3 runs to 15 residues. CDR1 and CDR2 from the germline V gene are MNHEY and SMNVEV (reference sequence). The chain's CDR3 is CASSYSGRAENTIYF. The CDR3 DNA reads as TGTGCCAGCAGTTATTCGGGAAGGGCAGAAAACACCATATATTTT.

This chain uses TRBV25-1 with TRBJ2-1; TRBD2 agrees at 11 bases. J was trimmed by 0 bases and V by 3 bases; bases with no gene match: 4. This CDR3 comprises 17 residues. CDR1 is MGHDK and CDR2 is SYGVNS in the germline V gene. The CDR3 sequence: CASSDLTSGSSYNEQFF. CDR3 coding DNA: TGTGCCAGCAGTGACCTCACTAGCGGGAGCTCCTACAATGAGCAGTTCTTC.

The chain is built from TRBV11-2 and TRBJ2-1, with TRBD1 as a possible D gene (6 bases). Germline CDR1 SGHAT, CDR2 FQNNGV. Trimming removed 3 bases at V and 10 bases at J, with 16 bases between. There are 14 residues in the CDR3. CDR3 residues: CASSFGSGVGEQFF. The CDR3 DNA reads TGTGCCAGCAGCTTCGGGTCAGGGGTTGGCGAGCAGTTCTTC.

The rearrangement links TRBV7-6 to TRBJ1-3; a weak D match, TRBD1 (6 bases). Trimming took off 5 bases at V and 0 bases at J, with 11 bases between the two ends. CDR3 length: 15 residues. Germline CDR1 is SGHVS and CDR2 is FNYEAQ. CDR3 residues: CASSRDRPSGNTIYF. CDR3 DNA sequence: TGTGCCAGCAGCCGTGACAGGCCCTCTGGAAACACCATATATTTT.

This clone was found once. This rearrangement joins TRBV27 to TRBJ2-2; no clear D gene. Trimming cost V 0 bases and J 1 base, with 3 bases left between them. The germline V gene has CDR1 MNHEY and CDR2 SMNVEV (reference sequence). This CDR3 has 14 residues. The CDR3 DNA sequence: TGTGCCAGCAGTTTATCCAGGAACACCGGGGAGCTGTTTTTT. It encodes CASSLSRNTGELFF.

The rearrangement links TRBV5-1 to TRBJ2-6; D might be TRBD1 or TRBD2, each matching 5 bases. The CDR3 is 15 amino acids. Germline loops: CDR1 SGHRS, CDR2 YFSETQ. Trimming pared 2 bases from V and 1 base from J, leaving 7 bases between. CDR3 region: CASSFRESGANVLTF. The CDR3 nucleotides read TGCGCCAGCAGCTTCAGGGAGTCTGGGGCCAACGTCCTGACTTTC.

The chain recombines TRBV28 with TRBJ2-3; no firm D call. Looked up from germline, CDR1 is MDHEN and CDR2 is SYDVKM. V lost 6 bases and J 5 bases, leaving 12 bases between the germline ends. The CDR3 is 13 amino acids. The CDR3 DNA sequence: TGTGCCAGCAGCTCTCCCGATGTAGATACGCAGTATTTT. This sequence encodes CASSSPDVDTQYF.

The V and J genes are TRBV6-5 and TRBJ1-2, with unresolved D. The CDR3 is 14 amino acids. Germline CDR1 reads MNHEY; CDR2 reads SVGAGI. V shed 7 bases and J shed 3 bases, with 15 bases lying between them. DNA of the CDR3: TGTGCCAGCAAGTTTCAGGCAGCACACTATGGCTACACCTTC. Its translation is CASKFQAAHYGYTF.

V gene TRBV29-1 combines with J gene TRBJ1-2; no reliable D call. CDR1 and CDR2 (germline): SQVTM, ANQGSEA. CDR3 length: 12 residues. Between the trimmed V and J ends, which lost 3 bases and 6 bases, there was a span of 11 bases. In DNA, the CDR3 is TGCAGCGTTGAGAAGGGAGCGGATGGCTACACCTTC. Its protein product is CSVEKGADGYTF.

V usage is TRBV6-6 and J usage is TRBJ1-3; weak D call: TRBD1 (5 bases). The CDR3 has 15 amino acids. V was trimmed by 2 bases and J by 6 bases, leaving 14 bases between them. Germline CDR1 reads MNHNY; CDR2 reads SVGAGI (reference sequence). The CDR3 DNA sequence: TGTGCCAGCAGTTACGCCGCAGGGAACTCAAACACCATATATTTT. It codes for CASSYAAGNSNTIYF.

This clone was seen only a few times. The chain is built from TRBV7-3 and TRBJ2-1; possibly TRBD2 for D (6 bases). The V and J ends lost 3 bases and 5 bases respectively, with 8 bases between them. The CDR3 is made up of 13 amino acids. Germline V gene lookup returns CDR1 SGHTA and CDR2 FQGTGA. CDR3 amino acids: CASSLGLNNEQFF. CDR3 sequence (DNA): TGTGCCAGCAGCTTGGGACTGAACAATGAGCAGTTCTTC.

The V gene is TRBV10-2, the J gene TRBJ2-3, with TRBD2 matching 15 bases. The CDR3 length is 19 residues. Losses at the gene ends were 10 bases for V and 0 bases for J; bases not matched to a gene: 14. Germline CDR1 reads WSHSY; CDR2 reads SAAADI. The CDR3 region has the DNA TGCGCCACCACGGGGGGAGGACTAGCGGGAGGGCCCAGCACAGATACGCAGTATTTT. Translating it yields CATTGGGLAGGPSTDTQYF.

The V gene is TRBV5-1, the J gene TRBJ2-3; 9 bases agree with TRBD1. The CDR3 is 14 amino acids. V lost 3 bases, J lost 4 bases, and 3 bases stayed unmatched. From germline, CDR1 is SGHRS and CDR2 YFSETQ. This chain's CDR3 is CASSSTGGADTQYF. The CDR3 DNA follows: TGCGCCAGCAGCTCCACAGGGGGCGCAGATACGCAGTATTTT.

The CDR3 DNA follows: TGTGCCACCGGGACAGGGGGCGACGAGCAGTACTTC. It is translated as CATGTGGDEQYF. The chain uses TRBV2 and TRBJ2-7; 12 bases line up with TRBD1. V was clipped by 10 bases and J by 5 bases; unmatched bases: 3. Germline V CDR1 and CDR2: SNHLY, FYNNEI. The CDR3 spans 12 residues.

The V and J genes are TRBV5-1 and TRBJ1-4, with 8 bases identical to TRBD1. After removal of 4 bases from V and 4 bases from J, the junction contained 3 bases not matched to a gene. This CDR3 has 14 amino acids. Germline CDR1 reads SGHRS; CDR2 reads YFSETQ. The DNA of the CDR3 is TGCGCCAGCAGCCCTGGACAGGGTAATGAAAAACTGTTTTTT. Its protein is CASSPGQGNEKLFF.

This clone is a singleton in its sample. CDR3 nucleotide sequence: TGTGCCAGCAGCGGTACTGCGGGCGCGAACACCGGGGAGCTGTTTTTT. It yields the protein CASSGTAGANTGELFF. This chain connects TRBV6-4 to TRBJ2-2; D might be TRBD2 (5 bases). Between the trimmed V and J ends, which lost 6 bases and 0 bases, there was a span of 14 bases. This CDR3 contains 16 residues. Germline CDR1 and CDR2: MRHNA and SNTAGT.

The chain carries TRBV7-3 and TRBJ2-2, with D possibly TRBD2 on 6 matching bases. Between the trimmed V and J ends, which lost 2 bases and 5 bases, there was a span of 9 bases. Germline values: CDR1 SGHTA, CDR2 FQGTGA. CDR3 length: 14 amino acids. The chain's CDR3 is CASSLGGRTGELFF. As DNA, the CDR3 is TGTGCCAGCAGCTTAGGTGGGAGGACCGGGGAGCTGTTTTTT.

V gene TRBV7-6 combines with J gene TRBJ2-5; D perhaps matches TRBD2 (7 bases). CDR1 SGHVS and CDR2 FNYEAQ come from the germline V gene. Trimming removed 6 bases at V and 2 bases at J, with 16 bases between. The CDR3 has 15 amino acids. The CDR3 is CASRPTGGGQETQYF. CDR3 DNA sequence: TGTGCCAGCAGACCGACGGGGGGCGGACAAGAGACCCAGTACTTC.

The chain has TRBV7-2 and TRBJ1-1; tentatively, D is TRBD1 (5 bases). V lost 1 base to trimming and J lost 5 bases, with 14 bases between them. The CDR3 runs to 15 residues. The germline V gene has CDR1 SGHTA and CDR2 FQGNSA. The CDR3 DNA reads TGTGCCAGCAGCTTAGTGGAGAGAAGGGGAACTGAAGCTTTCTTT. This sequence encodes CASSLVERRGTEAFF.

The chain combines TRBV19 with TRBJ2-2; 9 bases align to TRBD1. After removal of 10 bases from V and 1 base from J, the junction contained 4 bases not matched to a gene. The CDR3 contains 14 residues. Germline CDR1 LNHDA, CDR2 SQIVND (reference sequence). For the CDR3, the DNA is TGTGCCACCCGGGACAGGGTGAACACCGGGGAGCTGTTTTTT. Translated: CATRDRVNTGELFF. Combining the CDR3 with reference TRBV19 and TRBJ2-2 gives the whole variable domain DGGITQSPKYLFRKEGQNVTLSCEQNLNHDAMYWYRQDPGQGLRLIYYSQIVNDFQKGDIAEGYSVSREKKESFPLTVTSAQKNPTAFYLCATRDRVNTGELFFGEGSRLTVL.

This rearrangement joins TRBV7-8 to TRBJ2-7; D is undetermined. CDR3 length equals 13 residues. V was cut by 3 bases and J by 5 bases, with 11 bases left in between. Germline V gene sequence: CDR1 SGHVS, CDR2 FQNEAQ. CDR3 residues: CASSLRWLDEQYF. CDR3 in DNA: TGTGCCAGCAGCTTGAGGTGGCTGGACGAGCAGTACTTC. Supplemented by reference TRBV7-8 and TRBJ2-7, the full variable domain reads GAGVSQSPRYKVAKRGQDVALRCDPISGHVSLFWYQQALGQGPEFLTYFQNEAQLDKSGLPSDRFFAERPEGSVSTLKIQRTQQEDSAVYLCASSLRWLDEQYFGPGTRLTVT.

The chain employs TRBV2 and TRBJ1-1; the D gene is possibly TRBD1 (5 bases). Deletions cut 7 bases from V and 0 bases from J, with 15 bases between. The CDR3 sequence is 15 residues long. Germline CDR1 is SNHLY and CDR2 is FYNNEI. The CDR3: CASTLGVGVNTEAFF. The CDR3 DNA reads TGTGCCAGCACTCTGGGGGTTGGGGTGAACACTGAAGCTTTCTTT.